These T cell receptor beta chains were read from a single sample in a study of CD8 T cells in Susac syndrome. TCRdb passed the immunoSEQ multiplex PCR reads through MiXCR, listing each CDR3 protein once. Among about 180,000 distinct CDR3 sequences listed, roughly 94% were seen once. Sequencing used CD4+ T cells from PBMCs. All receptors come from a human donor with Susac syndrome. Both conserved end residues are part of each CDR3. Each record gives: V gene, D gene, J gene, clone size, CDR3 DNA, CDR3 protein. D genes are given only for firm matches. Not every row has a clone size; where given, it reads once, few, many or a size class.

TRBV20-1	.	TRBJ1-2	.	TGCAGTGCTAGGGGTCTCTATGGCTACACCTTC	CSARGLYGYTF
TRBV28	TRBD1	TRBJ2-3	.	TGTGCCAGCAGTCGCAACAGGGGCGTTGGGACCACAGATACGCAGTATTTT	CASSRNRGVGTTDTQYF
TRBV11-3	.	TRBJ2-1	.	TGTGCCAGCAGCTTAGAGGCAGGATTTCAGTTCTTC	CASSLEAGFQFF
TRBV6-4	TRBD2	TRBJ2-1	.	TGTGCCAGCAGTGACGGACTAGCGGGAGGCAATGAGCAGTTCTTC	CASSDGLAGGNEQFF
TRBV30	TRBD1	TRBJ1-6	.	TGTGCCTGGGACGGGACAGGGGGTACACCCCTCCACTTT	CAWDGTGGTPLHF
TRBV20-1	TRBD2	TRBJ2-7	.	TGCAGTGCCATTAGCGGGAGGGCCTCCTACGAGCAGTACTTC	CSAISGRASYEQYF
TRBV28	.	TRBJ2-4	.	TGTGCCAGCAGTTTATGGCGTTGGGGGCCGGTACACATTCAGTACTTC	CASSLWRWGPVHIQYF
TRBV4-3	.	TRBJ2-7	.	TGCGCCAGCAGCCGAACTTCGGGGGGGACAGGGCCCTACGAGCAGTACTTC	CASSRTSGGTGPYEQYF
TRBV9	TRBD1	TRBJ2-3	.	TGTGCCAGCAGCGTGGGGACAGGGGCCTACACAGATACGCAGTATTTT	CASSVGTGAYTDTQYF
TRBV9	TRBD2	TRBJ2-1	.	TGTGCCAGCAGCGTAGATGCGGGACTAGCGACTTACAATGAGCAGTTCTTC	CASSVDAGLATYNEQFF
TRBV4-2	.	TRBJ1-2	.	TGTGCCAGCAGCCAGACGGGCGCTAACTATGGCTACACCTTC	CASSQTGANYGYTF
TRBV20-1	TRBD2	TRBJ2-1	.	TGCAGTGCTAGAGATCAGGGCGGGAGGCCCGGGTGGAATGAGCAGTTCTTC	CSARDQGGRPGWNEQFF
TRBV28	TRBD1	TRBJ2-7	.	TGTGCCAGCAGGTGGACAGGGCGGTCCGAGCAGTACTTC	CASRWTGRSEQYF
TRBV7-9	.	TRBJ2-5	.	TGTGCCAGCAGCTCGCAGGGGTTCGGCGAGACCCAGTACTTC	CASSSQGFGETQYF
TRBV4-1	.	TRBJ2-4	.	TGCGCCAGCAGCCAAGACCTCAATGTGCAAAACATTCAGTACTTC	CASSQDLNVQNIQYF
TRBV3-1	.	TRBJ1-6	.	TGTGCCAGCAGCCAAGTTTGGCAGGGAGGAAATTCACCCCTCCACTTT	CASSQVWQGGNSPLHF
TRBV30	.	TRBJ2-3	.	TGTGCCTGGAGTTCGCCACCAAGCACAGATACGCAGTATTTT	CAWSSPPSTDTQYF
TRBV20-1	TRBD1	TRBJ2-2	.	TGCAGTGCTAGACCGGACAGGGGAGGGGACACCGGGGAGCTGTTTTTT	CSARPDRGGDTGELFF
TRBV20-1	.	TRBJ2-5	.	TGCAGTGCTAGAGATCCCCTCTTGCGGGCGACCCAGTACTTC	CSARDPLLRATQYF
TRBV29-1	TRBD2	TRBJ2-1	.	TGCAGCGTTGAAGGAAGTAGCGGGGGTGTAGATGAGCAGTTCTTC	CSVEGSSGGVDEQFF
TRBV20-1	.	TRBJ2-5	once	TGCAGTGCGGGGCGGATGGGGTTTAAAGAGACCCAGTACTTC	CSAGRMGFKETQYF
TRBV25-1	.	TRBJ2-5	.	TGTGCCAGCAGCAAATTAGGTTCGCGAGAGACCCAGTACTTC	CASSKLGSRETQYF
TRBV4-3	TRBD2	TRBJ2-7	.	TGCGCCAGCAGCCAAGAGCGGGGGGTGTACGACGAGCAGTACTTC	CASSQERGVYDEQYF
TRBV7-6	.	TRBJ2-1	.	TGTGCCAGCAGCGCCCTGAGCAGGGAGCAGTTCTTC	CASSALSREQFF
TRBV6-1	.	TRBJ1-2	.	TGTGCCAGCAGTCCAACCCAAAGGACAGCTAACTATGGCTACACCTTC	CASSPTQRTANYGYTF
TRBV7-9	TRBD1	TRBJ1-6	once	TGTGCCAGCAGCGCACGGACAGGTGGTGACTCACCCCTCCACTTT	CASSARTGGDSPLHF
TRBV7-8	.	TRBJ2-7	.	TGTGCCAGCGGGGGCACAGTCGCCGGCGGGCAGTACTTC	CASGGTVAGGQYF
TRBV24-1	TRBD1	TRBJ1-6	.	TGTGCCACCAGTGATCCCCGACAGGGCTCCCAGTTGCCCCTCCACTTT	CATSDPRQGSQLPLHF
TRBV19	.	TRBJ1-5	.	TGTGCCAGTAGTATCAATGAAGCTCAGCCCCAGCATTTT	CASSINEAQPQHF
TRBV3-1	.	TRBJ1-4	.	TGTGCCAGCAGCCAAGATCCGACCGATGGGACTGAAAAACTGTTTTTT	CASSQDPTDGTEKLFF
TRBV5-1	TRBD1	TRBJ1-1	.	TGCGCCAGCAGCTTGGAACCGGACAGGGTGACTGAAGCTTTCTTT	CASSLEPDRVTEAFF
TRBV30	.	TRBJ1-6	.	TGTGCCTGGAGTGTTGGATCACCCCTCCACTTT	CAWSVGSPLHF
TRBV4-1	.	TRBJ2-1	.	TGCGCCAGCAGCCAAGACAGGGGGGGGATTTACAATGAGCAGTTCTTC	CASSQDRGGIYNEQFF
TRBV20-1	TRBD2	TRBJ2-1	.	TGCAGTGCCCCCGTAACTAGCGGCTCCTACAATGAGCAGTTCTTC	CSAPVTSGSYNEQFF
TRBV7-2	TRBD2	TRBJ2-1	.	TGTGCCAGCAGCTTTACTAGCGGGAGTGTATATGAGCAGTTCTTC	CASSFTSGSVYEQFF
TRBV29-1	.	TRBJ2-1	.	TGCAGCGTCACTTCGACAGTTTACAATGAGCAGTTCTTC	CSVTSTVYNEQFF
TRBV28	TRBD1	TRBJ1-2	.	TGTGCCAGCAGTTACGGGACAGCCTATGGCTACACCTTC	CASSYGTAYGYTF
TRBV25-1	TRBD1	TRBJ1-2	.	TGTGCCAGCAGCGGAGGGGGCGGCTACACCTTC	CASSGGGGYTF
TRBV3-1	.	TRBJ2-7	.	TGTGCCAGCAGCCAAGCCCACGGCCGCGGGCAATACTTC	CASSQAHGRGQYF
TRBV18	.	TRBJ1-1	.	TGTGCCAGCTCACGACTTGGGGGGCCGGGAACTGAAGCTTTCTTT	CASSRLGGPGTEAFF
TRBV12-3/TRBV12-4	.	TRBJ2-3	.	TGTGCCACTCGGGTGTTGCGGTCTAGCACAGATACGCAGTATTTT	CATRVLRSSTDTQYF
TRBV2	TRBD1	TRBJ1-2	.	TGTGCCAGCAGTCAGCAGGGGGCTGGAGGCTACACCTTC	CASSQQGAGGYTF
TRBV2	.	TRBJ1-2	.	TGTGCCAGCAGTGCGATAGCTAACTATGGCTACACCTTC	CASSAIANYGYTF
TRBV14	.	TRBJ1-1	.	TGTGCCAGCAGCCCAAATCGGAATGGGGAAGCTTTCTTT	CASSPNRNGEAFF
TRBV7-9	TRBD1	TRBJ2-3	.	TGTGCCAGCAGCCCCTATTTGTCAGGACAGGGCACAGATACGCAGTATTTT	CASSPYLSGQGTDTQYF
TRBV20-1	.	TRBJ1-4	.	TGCAGTGCTAGAGCGGGGGCTTTGGAAAAACTGTTTTTT	CSARAGALEKLFF
TRBV28	.	TRBJ1-2	.	TGTGCCAGCAGTTCCGCGACATTCTATGGCTACACCTTC	CASSSATFYGYTF
TRBV4-2	.	TRBJ2-1	.	TGTGCCAGCAGCCAAGATTGGGGGCCGAATGAGCAGTTCTTC	CASSQDWGPNEQFF
TRBV23-1	.	TRBJ1-5	.	TGCGCCAGCAGTCACTCACCCCCCACCCCCTTCTTCCTGAGCAATCAGCCCCAGCATTTT	CASSHSPPTPFFLSNQPQHF
TRBV4-2	.	TRBJ2-7	.	TGTGCCAGCAGCCAAGATGGGAAGAACGAGCAGTACTTC	CASSQDGKNEQYF
TRBV19	.	TRBJ1-5	.	TGTGCCAATAGTATGTCGGTAGGCAATCAGCCCCAGCATTTT	CANSMSVGNQPQHF
TRBV7-2	TRBD2	TRBJ2-4	.	TGTGCCAGCAGTTTCTTGCCTAGCGGGAGAAACATTCAGTACTTC	CASSFLPSGRNIQYF
TRBV28	.	TRBJ2-1	.	TGTGCCAGCAGTTTCCCGAATGAGCAGTTCTTC	CASSFPNEQFF